Presented here are 15 T cell receptor beta chains from one specimen sequenced in a study of regulatory T cells in long-lasting Graves disease. Time point indicated: newly diagnosed GD, antithyroid drugs for less than 3 months. The TCR library was made from RNA that had been extracted from PBMCs in TRIzol. CDR3-region Arm-PCR and iRepertoire HTBI primers produced the TCR beta libraries. TCRdb processed the multiplex PCR reads anew with MiXCR; each CDR3 protein has one entry. Seen here are some 500,000 distinct CDR3 sequences, more than 15% observed once, and the top ten hold approximately 25%. Another study also made use of these data, one on T cells in Graves' hyperthyroidism and ophthalmopathy.

Sequencing used peripheral blood mononuclear cells (PBMCs), obtained at new diagnosis, from a patient treated with antithyroid drugs. All receptors derive from a woman aged 35-65 years with Graves disease.

This chain links TRBV7-9 with TRBJ1-1; TRBD1 might be the D (5 bases). Germline lookup yields CDR1 SEHNR and CDR2 FQNEAQ (reference sequence). The CDR3 loop spans 17 amino acids. Trimming cost V 6 bases and J 3 bases, with 23 bases left between them. CDR3 DNA: TGTGCCAGCAGTTCACCAAGCCCCCAGGGTTCTCACACTGAAGCTTTCTTT. Its protein is CASSSPSPQGSHTEAFF.

The gene calls are TRBV19 and TRBJ2-7; maybe TRBD1 (6 bases). The CDR3 loop spans 15 amino acids. Germline CDR1 and CDR2: LNHDA and SQIVND (reference sequence). Trimming shortened V by 7 bases and J by 3 bases, and 19 bases separated the two germline ends. This CDR3 is CASTQGAGAYYEQYF. CDR3 DNA: TGTGCCAGTACCCAAGGGGCAGGGGCCTACTACGAGCAGTACTTC.

As to this clonotype: Compared with germline, one end of the junction differs, possibly owing to a read error. The chain joins TRBV7-8 to TRBJ2-2; tentatively, D is TRBD2 (6 bases). This CDR3 is 15 amino acids long. CDR1 and CDR2 from the germline V gene are SGHVS and FQNEAQ. The CDR3 DNA sequence: TGTGCCAGCAGCACATCGACTAGTAACACCGGGGAGCTGCTTTTT. This translates into CASSTSTSNTGELLF.

This clonotype was seen repeatedly, ten times or more. The J gene is TRBJ2-7, the V gene TRBV2; D call uncertain. With 6 bases removed from V and 6 bases from J, the gap between germline ends came to 9 bases. CDR3 length: 11 residues. The germline V gene has CDR1 SNHLY and CDR2 FYNNEI. The CDR3 is CASRLGSEQYF. The CDR3 DNA reads TGTGCCAGCAGGCTAGGCAGCGAGCAGTACTTC.

This clonotype was counted at least ten times. The V call is TRBV29-1, the J call TRBJ1-1, with 8 bases lining up with TRBD1. The junction had 4 bases not matched to a gene; V was cut back by 6 bases and J by 4 bases. Germline V gives CDR1 SQVTM, CDR2 ANQGSEA. This CDR3 has 12 residues. The CDR3 bases are TGCAGCGTAGAGACAGGGGTCACTGAAGCTTTCTTT. This gives the protein CSVETGVTEAFF.

The sample holds a few counts of this clonotype. The chain has TRBV29-1 and TRBJ1-1; 8 nucleotides line up with TRBD1. The CDR3 spans 15 residues. V dropped 4 bases and J dropped 4; count of bases not matched to a gene: 11. Germline V gene data show CDR1 as SQVTM and CDR2 as ANQGSEA. The DNA for the CDR3 is TGCAGCGTTGTGGGGCTACAGGGGGTTGGCACTGAAGCTTTCTTT. Protein: CSVVGLQGVGTEAFF.

This clonotype occurred many times. This rearrangement joins TRBV7-2 to TRBJ2-2, with D hard to call. CDR3 size: 14 residues. Germline loops: CDR1 SGHTA, CDR2 FQGNSA. The germline V and J ends were trimmed by 1 base and 8 bases, with 11 bases remaining between them. The CDR3 DNA is TGTGCCAGCAGCTTAGTACGGGCAGGAGGGGAGCTGTTTTTT. Residues: CASSLVRAGGELFF.

This sequence joins TRBV4-1 and TRBJ1-2, with D possibly matching TRBD1 (6 bases). The CDR3 is 15 residues long. The germline V and J ends were trimmed by 3 bases and 4 bases, with 15 bases remaining between them. Germline CDR1 MGHRA, CDR2 YSYEKL. CDR3: CASSQGGGTPYGYTF. CDR3 in DNA: TGCGCCAGCAGCCAGGGGGGCGGGACCCCCTATGGCTACACCTTC.

Of note for this clonotype: This may be a read error: a much more frequent sequence differs by one nucleotide. The rearrangement links TRBV18 to TRBJ1-5; D is undetermined. The CDR3 is 13 amino acids. CDR1 is KGHSH, CDR2 LQKENI, per germline. The CDR3 DNA sequence: TGTGCCAGCTCACCTATCGGGGATCAGCCCCCGCATTTT. This encodes CASSPIGDQPPHF.

This clonotype has a handful of counts. The CDR3 reads CASSLSAQETQYF. CDR3 coding DNA: TGTGCCAGCAGCTTATCCGCACAAGAGACCCAGTACTTC. J is TRBJ2-5 and V is TRBV11-2, with no clear D. V lost 2 bases and J lost 2, with 6 bases in between. Germline V lookup: CDR1 SGHAT, CDR2 FQNNGV. The CDR3 covers 13 residues.

The chain links TRBV15 to TRBJ1-1, with 7 nucleotides matching TRBD1. The CDR3 has 14 amino acids. J gave up 3 bases and V 1 base, and 2 bases lay outside the gene matches. Germline V gene lookup returns CDR1 LNHNV and CDR2 YYDKDF (reference sequence). The CDR3 protein is CATSRAQGDTEAFF. The DNA for the CDR3 is TGTGCCACCAGCAGAGCCCAGGGGGACACTGAAGCTTTCTTT.

This clonotype was seen a handful of times. This rearrangement joins TRBV11-2 to TRBJ1-4; D possibly corresponds to TRBD1 (6 bases). This CDR3 is built from 14 residues. Germline V gene sequence: CDR1 SGHAT, CDR2 FQNNGV. V was clipped by 5 bases and J by 6 bases, with 13 bases between them. In DNA, the CDR3 is TGTGCCAGCAGCGAGGGGGGGAGGGATGAAAAACTGTTTTTT. Encoded protein: CASSEGGRDEKLFF.

This clonotype appeared many times. The V call is TRBV29-1, the J call TRBJ2-7, with TRBD1 matching 10 bases. The germline gives CDR1 SQVTM, CDR2 ANQGSEA. This CDR3 region has 12 residues. Trimming cost V 6 bases and J 4 bases; bases outside gene matches: 3. CDR3: CSVGDRGYEQYF. The CDR3 region has the DNA TGCAGCGTCGGGGACAGGGGATACGAGCAGTACTTC.

The V gene is TRBV29-1, the J gene TRBJ1-3; D remains unclear. V was trimmed by 7 bases and J by 0 bases, leaving 10 bases between them. The CDR3 runs to 13 residues. Looked up from germline, CDR1 is SQVTM and CDR2 is ANQGSEA. The CDR3 sequence is CSAPSISGNTIYF. Written as DNA, the CDR3 is TGCAGCGCTCCCAGCATCTCTGGAAACACCATATATTTT.

The chain combines TRBV4-1 with TRBJ2-5; 11 nucleotides align to TRBD2. There are 17 residues in the CDR3. Trimming at V came to 0 bases and at J to 7 bases, leaving 10 bases not matched to a gene. Germline V gene sequence: CDR1 MGHRA, CDR2 YSYEKL. The CDR3 coding sequence is TGCGCCAGCAGCCAAGATAAGGGCACTAGCGGGGGTGGGACCCAGTACTTC. Encoded protein: CASSQDKGTSGGGTQYF.